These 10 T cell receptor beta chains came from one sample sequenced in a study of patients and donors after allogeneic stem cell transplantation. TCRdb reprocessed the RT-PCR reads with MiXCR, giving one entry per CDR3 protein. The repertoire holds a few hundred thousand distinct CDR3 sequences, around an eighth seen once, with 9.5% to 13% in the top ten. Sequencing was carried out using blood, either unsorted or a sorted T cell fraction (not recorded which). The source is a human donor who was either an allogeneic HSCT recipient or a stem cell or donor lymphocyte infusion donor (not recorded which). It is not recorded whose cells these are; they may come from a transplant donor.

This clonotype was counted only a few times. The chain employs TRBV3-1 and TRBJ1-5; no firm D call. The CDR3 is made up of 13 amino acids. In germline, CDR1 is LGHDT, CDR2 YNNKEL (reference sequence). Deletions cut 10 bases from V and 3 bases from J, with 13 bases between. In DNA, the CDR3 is TGTGCCACCTCGCTGGGTCTCAATCAGCCCCAGCATTTT. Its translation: CATSLGLNQPQHF.

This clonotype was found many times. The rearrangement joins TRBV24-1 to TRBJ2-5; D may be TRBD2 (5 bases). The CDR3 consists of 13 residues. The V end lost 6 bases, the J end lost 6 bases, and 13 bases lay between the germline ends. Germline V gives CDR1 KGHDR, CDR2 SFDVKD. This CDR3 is CATSPLASQTQYF. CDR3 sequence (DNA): TGTGCCACCAGTCCCTTGGCTAGCCAGACCCAGTACTTC.

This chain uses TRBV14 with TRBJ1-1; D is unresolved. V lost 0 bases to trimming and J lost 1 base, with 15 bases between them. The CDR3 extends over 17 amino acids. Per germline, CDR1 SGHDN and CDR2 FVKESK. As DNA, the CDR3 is TGTGCCAGCAGCCAAGATTGGGCTTTATCGGGGAACACTGAAGCTTTCTTT. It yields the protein CASSQDWALSGNTEAFF. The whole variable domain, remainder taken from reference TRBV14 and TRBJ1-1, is EAGVTQFPSHSVIEKGQTVTLRCDPISGHDNLYWYRRVMGKEIKFLLHFVKESKQDESGMPNNRFLAERTGGTYSTLKVQPAELEDSGVYFCASSQDWALSGNTEAFFGQGTRLTVV.

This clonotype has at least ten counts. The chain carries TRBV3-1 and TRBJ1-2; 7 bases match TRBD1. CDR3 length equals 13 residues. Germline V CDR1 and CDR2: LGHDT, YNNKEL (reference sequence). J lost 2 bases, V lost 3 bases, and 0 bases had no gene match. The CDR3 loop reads CASSQDRNYGYTF. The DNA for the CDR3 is TGTGCCAGCAGCCAGGACAGGAACTATGGCTACACCTTC.

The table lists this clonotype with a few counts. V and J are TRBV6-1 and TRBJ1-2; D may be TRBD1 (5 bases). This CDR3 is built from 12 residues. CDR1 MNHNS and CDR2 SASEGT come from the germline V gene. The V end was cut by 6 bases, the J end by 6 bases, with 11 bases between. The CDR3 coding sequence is TGTGCCAGCAGGGAGAGGGGAAATGGCTACACCTTC. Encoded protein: CASRERGNGYTF.

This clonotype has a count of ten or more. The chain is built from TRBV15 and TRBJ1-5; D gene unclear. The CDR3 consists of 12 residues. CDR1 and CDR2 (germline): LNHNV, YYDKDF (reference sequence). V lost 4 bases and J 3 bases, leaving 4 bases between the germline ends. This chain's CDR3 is CATSTNNQPQHF. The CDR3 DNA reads TGTGCCACCAGCACAAACAATCAGCCCCAGCATTTT.

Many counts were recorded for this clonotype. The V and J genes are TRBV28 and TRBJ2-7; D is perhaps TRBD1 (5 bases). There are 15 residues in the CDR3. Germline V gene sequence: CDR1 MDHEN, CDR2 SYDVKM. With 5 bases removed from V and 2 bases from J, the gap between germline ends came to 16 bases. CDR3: CASSPRGAGTYEQYF. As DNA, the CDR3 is TGTGCCAGCAGTCCACGTGGGGCCGGTACCTACGAGCAGTACTTC.

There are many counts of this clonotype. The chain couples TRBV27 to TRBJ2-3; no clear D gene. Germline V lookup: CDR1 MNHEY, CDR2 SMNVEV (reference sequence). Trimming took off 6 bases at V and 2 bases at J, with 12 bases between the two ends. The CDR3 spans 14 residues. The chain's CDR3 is CASSPDTHTDTQYF. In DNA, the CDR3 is TGTGCCAGCAGCCCAGACACTCACACAGATACGCAGTATTTT.

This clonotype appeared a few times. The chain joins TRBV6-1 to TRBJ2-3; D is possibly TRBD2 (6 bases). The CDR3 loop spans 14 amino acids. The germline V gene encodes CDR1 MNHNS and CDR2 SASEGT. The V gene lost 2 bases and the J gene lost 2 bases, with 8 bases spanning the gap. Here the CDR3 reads CASSELADTDTQYF. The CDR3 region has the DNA TGTGCCAGCAGTGAATTAGCGGACACAGATACGCAGTATTTT.

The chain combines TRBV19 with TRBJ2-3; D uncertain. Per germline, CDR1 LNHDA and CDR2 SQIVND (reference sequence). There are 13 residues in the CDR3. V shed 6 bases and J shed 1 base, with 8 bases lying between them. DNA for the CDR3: TGTGCCAGTAGCCATACTGGCACAGATACGCAGTATTTT. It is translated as CASSHTGTDTQYF.